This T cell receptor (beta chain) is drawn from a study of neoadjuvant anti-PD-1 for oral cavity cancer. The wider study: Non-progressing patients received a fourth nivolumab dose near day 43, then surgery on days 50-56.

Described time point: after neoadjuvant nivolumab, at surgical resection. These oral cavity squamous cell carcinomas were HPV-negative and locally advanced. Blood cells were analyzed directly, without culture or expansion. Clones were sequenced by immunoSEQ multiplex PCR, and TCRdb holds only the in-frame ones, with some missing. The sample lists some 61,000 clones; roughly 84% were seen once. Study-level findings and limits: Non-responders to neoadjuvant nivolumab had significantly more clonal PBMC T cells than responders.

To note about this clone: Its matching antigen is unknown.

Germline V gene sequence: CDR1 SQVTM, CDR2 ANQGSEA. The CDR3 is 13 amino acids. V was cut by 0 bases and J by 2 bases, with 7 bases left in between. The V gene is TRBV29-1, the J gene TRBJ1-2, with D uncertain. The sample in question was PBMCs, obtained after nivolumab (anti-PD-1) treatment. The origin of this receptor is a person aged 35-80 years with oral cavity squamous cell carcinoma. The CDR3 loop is CSVEDYGNYGYTF. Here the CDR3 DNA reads TGCAGCGTTGAAGATTACGGCAACTATGGCTACACCTTC.